Reported below is one T cell receptor (beta chain). This clone was recorded only once. The clone's antigen remains unknown. The input lacks base qualities; no much larger clone sits a single base away. This sample is part of a study of shared clonotypes between healthy human individuals (dated by TCRdb to 2020 to 2022). At the level of the whole study: The cohort comprised two women and a few men aged 18 to 49 years. Per donor, three plates each were used for CD4 naive and CD4 memory, two for CD8 naive, and one for CD8 memory. Blood TCR repertoires of five healthy adults were deeply sequenced to estimate repertoire size and the extent of clonotype sharing between individuals. To increase sequencing depth and limit assay-specific biases, different laboratories used diverse techniques to prepare libraries and sequence TCR repertoires. Between about 0.8 and 9 billion PBMCs per donor were obtained by leukapheresis.

Using the deep immunoSEQ assay, TCR CDR3 regions were amplified from genomic DNA by multiplex PCR. Genomic DNA extracted from each cell subset was distributed evenly over all wells of several immunoSEQ 96-well plates, and each plate served as one replicate. For sorted subsets, each replicate PCR was loaded with approximately 200 ng genomic DNA, equivalent to 32,000 or so T cell genomes. Purified libraries were measured with a Qubit 3.0 fluorometer, size-checked on a Bioanalyzer 2100, and measured again with the KAPA Library Quantification kit. Every immunoSEQ 96-well plate was sequenced on a dedicated single-read 150-cycle Illumina NextSeq 550 flow cell. The original methods were these. Because only junctional sequences without quality scores were contained in the immunoSEQ output, filtering matching that applied to full-length reads could not be performed. To assign V/J genes and CDR3, sequences were annotated against IMGT germline references using PyIR, a Python wrapper for IgBLAST v1.9. Reads were removed for weak V/J assignments (E-value above 1e-6), missing CDR3, stop codons, out-of-frame junctions, or ambiguous translated residues. V3J clonotypes were defined as sequences sharing an identical inferred V gene, J gene, and CDR3 amino acid sequence. Percentage overlap between repertoires was calculated by dividing the number of shared unique clonotypes by the size of the smaller repertoire. Repertoire richness was assessed with RTK rarefaction, the Chao1 estimator, and Recon v2.1 estimates of unobserved clonotypes. OLGA was used to compute generation probabilities for all TCRbeta clonotypes that the gDNA method yielded from a handful of donors. As stored in TCRdb, this immuneACCESS dataset retains in-frame rearrangements with V and J assigned. A fraction of the clones does not appear; measured against another copy, unresolved V genes explain less than half of the discrepancy, and the remainder lacks a known reason. V and J calls and clone size follow that table, whereas D and trimming were derived from the DNA. The sample contains around 1 million clones, approximately 80% of them found a single time. The ten largest clones capture over 1.3% of the sample.

Beyond this particular receptor, the publication reports: Only blood was sampled, and tissue TCR repertoires likely differ from those in blood. Rarefaction of sorted-subset datasets indicated incomplete sequencing despite the large sequencing depth. Based on pairwise subsampling, the degree of clonotype sharing among donors was expected to be affected by sequencing depth. Higher generation probabilities were observed for clonotypes shared by all four sorted-subset donors than for non-shared clonotypes. Naive subsets generally had larger estimated clonotype richness than memory subsets did. When a few donors were compared, the shared fraction of clonotypes was approximately 5% for naive CD4, 3.5% to 4% for naive CD8, 2.3% for memory CD4, and 0.4% for memory CD8. The genetic and exposure-history diversity represented was limited by the small number of donors.

The donors were healthy, HIV-negative adults with no recently reported acute infections or vaccinations. Every donor was a Caucasian adult living in Nashville, Tennessee, USA. CD4+ T cells were enriched through magnetic negative selection, after which naive cells were positively selected on CD45RA and the remaining negative fraction served as the memory subset. Blood was collected by leukapheresis, and PBMCs were isolated by Ficoll-Histopaque density gradient centrifugation and then cryopreserved in liquid nitrogen vapor phase. Analytical flow cytometry was used to check the purity and quantity of each magnetically sorted T cell population. Genomic DNA was isolated from every sorted fraction and measured by UV absorbance on a Nanodrop 2000c. From its cysteine to its phenylalanine, the CDR3 spans 16 amino acids. The DNA shown is the 48-base CDR3, in frame from base 1.

The TCR was taken from a young man in good health. The chain was built from TRBV12-1 and TRBJ2-6; TRBD2, as called in the table, went unchecked against the DNA. TRBV12-1 is labeled a pseudogene. The sequenced material came from memory CD4+ T cells sorted from blood. The cell subset or site label of this sample denotes: CD45RA-negative fraction. The DNA is as follows: TGTGCCAGCAGCTTTGATACGGAGGCTGGGGCCAACGTCCTGACTTTC. The resulting protein is CASSFDTEAGANVLTF.